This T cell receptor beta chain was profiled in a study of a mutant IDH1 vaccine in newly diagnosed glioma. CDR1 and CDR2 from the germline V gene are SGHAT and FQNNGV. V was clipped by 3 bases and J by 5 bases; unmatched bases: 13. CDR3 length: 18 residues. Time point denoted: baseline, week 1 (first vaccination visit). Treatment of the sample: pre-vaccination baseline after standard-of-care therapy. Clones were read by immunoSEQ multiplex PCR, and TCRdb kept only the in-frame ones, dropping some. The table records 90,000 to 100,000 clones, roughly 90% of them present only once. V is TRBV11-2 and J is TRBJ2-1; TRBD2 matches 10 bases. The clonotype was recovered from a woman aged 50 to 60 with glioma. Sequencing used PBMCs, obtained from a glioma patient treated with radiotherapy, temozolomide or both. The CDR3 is CASSFPSGGRGWNNEQFF. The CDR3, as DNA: TGTGCCAGCAGCTTTCCTAGCGGGGGCCGGGGTTGGAACAATGAGCAGTTCTTC.